The clone carrying this T cell receptor (beta chain) occurred a few times. As it was prepared, the TCRbeta library received unique molecular identifiers. Using its own MiXCR run on the PCR reads, TCRdb lists one record per CDR3 protein. The sample includes just over 350,000 distinct CDR3 sequences, more than 10% of them seen just once. The data stem from a study of T-cell reconstitution after alpha-beta-depleted transplantation in children. The CDR3 loop spans 11 amino acids. V was pared by 8 bases and J by 6 bases, with 9 bases between. The germline V gene has CDR1 MNHNY and CDR2 SVGAGI (reference sequence).

This sample comprised PBMCs, obtained from the stem cell graft. The sequence was obtained from a human donor who donated a stem cell graft to a child with Fanconi anemia. The chain uses TRBV6-6 and TRBJ2-3; no reliable D call. The CDR3 is CASGDSDTQYF. Written as DNA, the CDR3 is TGTGCCAGCGGGGATTCGGATACGCAGTATTTT.